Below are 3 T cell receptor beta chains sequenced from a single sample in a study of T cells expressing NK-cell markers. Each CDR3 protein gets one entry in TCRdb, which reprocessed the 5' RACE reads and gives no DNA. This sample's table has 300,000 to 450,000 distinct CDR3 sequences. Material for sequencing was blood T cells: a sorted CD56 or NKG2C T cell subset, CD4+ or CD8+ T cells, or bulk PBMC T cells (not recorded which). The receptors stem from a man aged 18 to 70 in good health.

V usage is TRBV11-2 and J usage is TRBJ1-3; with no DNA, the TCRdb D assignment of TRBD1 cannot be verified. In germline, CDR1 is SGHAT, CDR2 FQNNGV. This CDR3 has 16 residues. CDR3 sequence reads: CASSLYEGVVGNTIYF.

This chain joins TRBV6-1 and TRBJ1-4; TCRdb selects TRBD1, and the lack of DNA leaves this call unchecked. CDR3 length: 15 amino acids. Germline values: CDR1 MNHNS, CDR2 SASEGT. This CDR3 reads CASSRRQGNAEKLFF.

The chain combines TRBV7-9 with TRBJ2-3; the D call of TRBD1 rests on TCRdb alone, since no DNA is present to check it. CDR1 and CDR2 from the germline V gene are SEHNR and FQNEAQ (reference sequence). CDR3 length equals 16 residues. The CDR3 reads CASSLAGAVLTDTQYF.